This T cell receptor beta chain was sequenced for a study of T cell repertoires in cytomegalovirus infection (dated by TCRdb to about 2019). Broadly, across the study: Peptide stimulations targeted recently identified HLA-C-restricted CMV epitopes, whose presentation resists viral immunomodulation, together with well-studied HLA-B-restricted epitopes. The HLA type of each donor mattered for the analysis, because public TCR beta signatures pointed to carriage of CMV infection along with the matching HLA type. What the authors observed across the whole study: The ex vivo response was dominated by HLA-C-restricted CMV-specific TCR beta clonotypes, and the single most frequent clonotype in two of eight donors was supplied by these HLA-C-restricted clonotypes. Carriers of CMV infection plus the relevant HLA type were discriminated by the cumulative frequency of public TCR beta family members in the study cohort and in an independent approximately 360-donor cohort.

Reading from cysteine to phenylalanine, the CDR3 counts 16 amino acids. Solely the CDR3 DNA is kept, with 48 bases framed from the first base. From the germline V gene, CDR1 is SGDLS and CDR2 is YYNGEE. V is pruned by 4 bases and J by 0 bases, leaving 7 bases of the junction without a gene match. The intended sense of this specimen's treatment or condition label: in vitro stimulation with specific CMV peptide epitopes to enrich CMV-specific T cells. Worth noting for this clonotype: No antigen is known for it. Qualities for individual bases were not recorded, and no much larger clone is one base off.

Sequencing was carried out with an Illumina HiSeq 1500. TCRdb reworked the public reads: Q25 trimming with fastp, MiXCR clone assembly, productive beta chains retained. Entries that share a CDR3 protein sequence are merged under the most common genes and DNA. The sample includes roughly 46,000 distinct CDR3 sequences, with nearly 20% observed a single time. Of the sample, roughly 50% is held by the ten largest clones. Sample: CD8+ T cells from cultured PBMCs, taken from culture after CMV antigen stimulation. The receptor was derived from a human donor in good health (CMV status not recorded). Some clones in this sample may be carry-over from other donors' samples. The rearrangement joined TRBV9 to TRBJ2-3; TRBD1 aligns with 8 central bases. The CDR3 protein: CASSFQGAGSTDTQYF. The sequenced DNA is TGTGCCAGCAGCTTCCAGGGGGCGGGGAGCACAGATACGCAGTATTTT.